Here is one TCR beta chain with its context. It has no known antigen specificity. No clone much larger than this one lies a single base away; base qualities are absent. The sample has other DNA sequences that encode this CDR3 too. This sample was taken from a study of cytomegalovirus exposure and HLA in healthy donors (dated by TCRdb to the late 2010s). Context from the whole study: An earlier analysis of several hundred of the donors reported more than 250 Gb of sequence data and more than 90 million unique TCR beta sequences from about 179 million T cells. An earlier analysis of around 640 of the donors used high-throughput TCR beta sequencing to judge whether each TCR beta V gene segment behaved as functional or pseudogenic. HLA typing included class I and class II loci at four-digit resolution. All discovery cohort repertoires had been generated on a single sequencing platform. Donor age, sex, ethnicity and CMV serostatus were compiled alongside the repertoire data. Roughly five DR-DQ haplotypes were treated as single units for association and clustering because of strong linkage in the cohort. The study used immunosequencing to profile the T cell repertoires of 670 or so subjects and linked those repertoires to cytomegalovirus serostatus. Typing coverage differed by locus: A, B, C, DRB1 and DQB1 were typed in roughly 620-630 donors, DQA1 in 500 to 550, DPA1 in some 610, and DPB1 in roughly 470. The aim of the study was to test whether cataloging public T cell receptors could identify signatures of past pathogen exposure. In addition to the first cohort of 666 subjects, a separate validation cohort of approximately 130 different subjects was used. A later genetic analysis took genome-wide SNP genotypes for about 60% of the roughly 670 donors and used that subset as a discovery cohort. On average, roughly 250,000 unique TCR beta nucleotide sequences were sequenced per donor among some 420 genotyped donors of the cohort, with approximately 18% of those sequences being non-productive. In a later analysis, previously published TCR beta repertoires from hundreds of donors were re-analyzed and high-resolution HLA genotyping was added so that TCR occurrence patterns could be studied. In the later analysis, no new phenotypic data were used to find candidate immune exposures; instead, reliance was placed on TCR beta sequences and their occurrence across donors. To predict cytomegalovirus infection status, the study combined high-throughput TCR immunosequencing, statistical association of individual TCRs with disease status, and machine learning. About 320 gigabases of sequencing data and tens of millions of unique TCR sequences were included in an early release covering under 650 HLA-typed donors. Among the roughly 410 genotyped donors, roughly 80% belonged to the genetic ancestry cluster associated with self-reported Caucasian donors.

General conclusions and limits of the study: For the cohort, immune exposure information was limited to CMV serostatus. A further reported finding was that TCR beta sequences accurately predicted the HLA-A and HLA-B alleles for most subjects in the first cohort. The 87-base-pair reads could not distinguish some IMGT-functional V segments, including TRBV6-2 and TRBV6-3, so those segments were excluded. A group of highly shared sequence variants was considered likely to be a technical artifact of the sequencing pipeline. According to a later genetic analysis, donors in an Asian-associated ancestry cluster had fewer N-insertions in productive TCRs than the roughly 700-donor mean. Sequencing depth was assumed to be roughly uniform across donors in the presence/absence analyses, though that assumption may not hold. Because counts were too low, roughly 18 rarely observed V segments, including chromosome 9 orphons, were left out of the earlier analysis of approximately 580 of the donors. Because HLA typing was missing for some donors at each locus, association tests included only the typed subset. Cytomegalovirus status was reported to be diagnosed by the classifier with high specificity and sensitivity in both the original and validation cohorts. In this cohort, only TCR beta chains were sequenced, and detectable features were limited by the absence of alpha or paired-chain data. A later analysis found that TCR association rates varied across HLA loci, with DRB1 alleles showing the most associated TCRs and HLA-C alleles the fewest. According to a later analysis, most CMV-associated TCR beta chains appeared to be HLA-restricted, and the HLA associations seemed to be driven largely by CMV exposure. Compared with equally common non-associated chains, HLA-associated TCR beta chains in a later analysis were more clonally expanded and had lower generation probabilities. In vitro tests confirmed that a few of the cytomegalovirus-associated TCR beta chains recognize cytomegalovirus antigens. Linkage disequilibrium might explain the correlated functional status among segregating V segments, but an unknown experimental factor could not be ruled out. A later analysis reported that several top co-occurrence clusters appeared linked to parvovirus B19, influenza, CMV and Epstein-Barr virus. At a false discovery rate of 0.05, a later analysis linked 16,000 or so TCR beta sequences to specific HLA alleles. When HLA alleles, especially DR and DQ, strongly co-occurred, attributing TCR associations to individual alleles was difficult. An earlier analysis of 587 of the donors showed that most TCR beta V segments appeared in productive rearrangements either about 90% or about 30% of the time, which broadly matched IMGT annotations. While some public TCRs were present in many individuals, most TCR sequences turned up only very rarely across donors. The study listed 170 or so TCR beta chains as associated with cytomegalovirus. It was suggested by the authors that the approach could potentially be generalized to other disease states and immunological phenotypes. A later genetic analysis associated a missense DCLRE1C variant with V-gene and J-gene trimming of TCR beta chains, and an independent cohort replicated the association.

To prepare the library, the immunoSEQ multiplex PCR assay was applied. A mixture of 60 forward primers for TCR Vbeta segments and 13 reverse primers for TCR Jbeta segments was used in the multiplex PCR. Amplification of the CDR3 region of rearranged TCR beta genes was performed with a multiplex PCR assay on genomic DNA. Amplified TCR beta libraries were sequenced as 87-base-pair reads on the Illumina HiSeq System. Turning to the authors' computational methods: Across the 600 to 700 repertoires, a later analysis counted tens of millions of unique TCR beta chains, 9 million to 14 million of which were shared by at least two donors. Raw reads were error-corrected and collapsed into unique sequences with a nearest-neighbor algorithm that merged closely related sequences to remove PCR and sequencing errors. To assign V, D and J gene segments, CDR3 sequences were aligned to IMGT reference sequences. For a sequence to be retained, a match of at least six nucleotides was required to both a V gene segment and a J gene segment. A rearrangement was called productive if the CDR3 had no stop codons and remained in frame with V and J, and every other rearrangement was called non-productive. Following IMGT convention, CDR3 was defined as the stretch from the second conserved V-encoded cysteine up to the conserved J-encoded phenylalanine. The earlier analysis of some 600 of the donors excluded sequences that lacked an unambiguous match to a single V gene segment. In an earlier analysis of some 590 of the donors, V segments were called functional above 56.7% productive rearrangements and were called segregating when the between-donor standard deviation exceeded 5%. A statistical classification framework was built for diagnosing cytomegalovirus status from the catalog of TCR beta chain sequences. A later analysis assigned V and J genes by comparing TCR nucleotide sequences with IMGT/GENE-DB human TR gene sequences. The TCRdist pipeline was used in a later analysis to assign CDR3 sequences and most-parsimonious VDJ recombination scenarios. A later analysis defined each TCR beta chain by its CDR3 amino acid sequence plus V-gene family, and excluded reads lacking a unique V-gene family. To address suspected cross-contamination and a sequencing artifact, a later analysis removed 550 to 750 highly shared, low-generation-probability nucleotide sequences. In a later analysis, a clonal expansion index was calculated for each public chain from normalized within-repertoire ranks of inferred template counts. Generation probabilities in a later analysis came from a VDJ recombination model fitted to out-of-frame rearrangements, and those results were checked against IGoR. In a later analysis, TCR-TCR, TCR-HLA and TCR-CMV co-occurrence was scored with hypergeometric tests, and a repertoire-size bias correction was applied to TCR pairs. A later analysis estimated false discovery rates by permuting HLA or CMV assignments 20 times. In a later analysis, co-occurring TCRs were grouped with DBSCAN, and TCRdist sequence similarity was added when clustering was performed within HLA-allele-positive subsets. Repertoires with fewer than 30,000 or more than 120,000 public chains, plus five repertoires with anomalous nucleotide sharing, were excluded from co-occurrence clustering. TCRdb carries this immuneACCESS record with in-frame sequences only. Its versions omit some clonotypes, under half of them owing to an unresolved V gene in the studies checked, with the rest unexplained. Clonal size and the V and J genes are those of that table, whereas D and trimming came from the DNA. For this sample the table gives 150,000 to 180,000 clones, of which 80% were detected only once. The leading ten clones occupy about 13% of the sample.

Deletion took 0 bases off V and 2 bases off J, with a span of 6 bases between the germline ends. The CDR3 runs 14 amino acids, cysteine and phenylalanine included. Only CDR3 DNA remains: 42 bases, in frame from the first base. CDR1 SGDLS and CDR2 YYNGEE were looked up in the germline V gene. In total, approximately 700 healthy bone marrow donors made up the cohort. All cohort members were sampled while nominally healthy, although unrecorded immune exposures were likely present. The donor tested CMV seropositive and was one of the 289 seropositive cohort members. A peripheral blood sample was provided by each donor, and peripheral blood mononuclear cells were used for TCR beta sequencing. Genomic DNA extraction from the blood cell samples was performed with the Qiagen DNeasy Blood Extraction Kit.

Recombination linked TRBV9 to TRBJ1-5, and TRBD1 may be the D gene, going by 5 matching bases. The sequenced sample was PBMCs. This receptor was obtained from a man aged 25 to 40 in good health and CMV-seropositive. The CDR3 protein sequence reads: CASSVEGGNQPQHF. The DNA reads as follows: TGTGCCAGCAGCGTAGAAGGGGGCAATCAGCCCCAGCATTTT.